These 24 T cell receptor beta chains originate from one sample sequenced in a study of blood T cell repertoires in COVID-19. The table came from immunoSEQ multiplex PCR; TCRdb's copy has only in-frame clones and leaves some out. The data contain 100,000 to 150,000 clones, less than 90% of them singletons. The specimen was peripheral blood. These receptors came from an older man with active or convalescent COVID-19.

The rearrangement uses TRBV5-6 and TRBJ1-1; D gene uncertain. The germline V gene encodes CDR1 SGHDT and CDR2 YYEEEE. There are 12 residues in the CDR3. Between the trimmed V and J ends, which lost 4 bases and 11 bases, there was a span of 15 bases. The CDR3 reads CASSIPSGWAFF. The CDR3, as DNA: TGTGCCAGCAGCATACCCAGCGGGTGGGCTTTCTTT.

The chain is built from TRBV6-1 and TRBJ2-1, with D maybe TRBD1 (5 bases). The ends were cut back, 2 bases at V and 6 bases at J, with 14 bases in the middle. In germline, CDR1 is MNHNS, CDR2 SASEGT. The CDR3 runs to 15 residues. The CDR3 sequence is CASSEMAGKFNEQFF. CDR3 nucleotide sequence: TGTGCCAGCAGTGAAATGGCAGGGAAGTTCAATGAGCAGTTCTTC.

The chain combines TRBV29-1 with TRBJ2-5; D is possibly TRBD1 (6 bases). Germline assignment: CDR1 SQVTM and CDR2 ANQGSEA. V lost 6 bases, J lost 2 bases, and 13 bases lay in between. This CDR3 has 13 residues. The CDR3 loop is CSVNIGGQETQYF. CDR3 DNA sequence: TGCAGCGTCAACATAGGGGGACAAGAGACCCAGTACTTC.

The rearrangement links TRBV6-4 to TRBJ2-1, with a possible D match to TRBD2 (7 bases). Trimming stripped 2 bases from V and 1 base from J, with 12 bases between. This CDR3 region has 16 residues. Germline V lookup: CDR1 MRHNA, CDR2 SNTAGT. CDR3 sequence: CASSDGGGGSYNEQFF. The CDR3 coding sequence is TGTGCCAGCAGTGACGGGGGCGGGGGTTCCTACAATGAGCAGTTCTTC.

V is TRBV14 and J is TRBJ1-4; D remains unclear. From germline, CDR1 is SGHDN and CDR2 FVKESK. V was trimmed by 0 bases and J by 12 bases, leaving 11 bases between them. The CDR3 runs 13 residues. The CDR3: CASSQDLLGELFF. In DNA, the CDR3 is TGTGCCAGCAGCCAAGACCTCTTGGGAGAACTGTTTTTT.

This clone was recorded only once. The J gene is TRBJ1-2, the V gene TRBV19; no definite D call. The CDR3 totals 12 residues. V was clipped by 8 bases and J by 1 base, with 8 bases between them. The germline CDR1 and CDR2 sequences are LNHDA and SQIVND (reference sequence). CDR3 DNA: TGTGCCAGTGCGCCTCTTAACTATGGCTACACCTTC. It is translated as CASAPLNYGYTF.

This chain connects TRBV3-1 (or the pseudogene TRBV3-2) to TRBJ1-2; D might be TRBD1 (5 bases). The CDR3 is 13 residues long. Trimming cost V 8 bases and J 5 bases, with 15 bases left between them. The germline CDR1 and CDR2 sequences are LGHDT and YNNKEL (reference sequence). CDR3 nucleotide sequence: TGTGCCAGCTTTGGGGGGGAGAGGTATGGCTACACCTTC. Protein product: CASFGGERYGYTF.

The chain employs TRBV5-1 and TRBJ2-3; weak D call: TRBD1 (6 bases). Between the trimmed V and J ends, which lost 0 bases and 2 bases, there was a span of 10 bases. CDR3 size: 15 residues. Germline V gene lookup returns CDR1 SGHRS and CDR2 YFSETQ. For the CDR3, the DNA is TGCGCCAGCAGCTTGGAGGGACACCCCACAGATACGCAGTATTTT. Protein sequence: CASSLEGHPTDTQYF.

The genes are TRBV24-1 and TRBJ2-3, with 11 bases aligning to TRBD2. The germline V gene has CDR1 KGHDR and CDR2 SFDVKD. The CDR3 contains 19 residues. The V and J ends lost 1 base and 2 bases, in that order; junction bases with no gene match: 10. In nucleotides, the CDR3 is TGTGCCACCAGTGATTTTAGGGGAACTAGCGGGAGTTCCACAGATACGCAGTATTTT. As protein: CATSDFRGTSGSSTDTQYF.

This chain connects TRBV28 to TRBJ1-1; TRBD1 aligns across 8 bases. Germline lookup yields CDR1 MDHEN and CDR2 SYDVKM. The junction had 3 bases not matched to a gene; V was cut back by 4 bases and J by 5 bases. The CDR3 is 13 amino acids. Here the CDR3 DNA reads TGTGCCAGCAGTTGGACAGGGCGTACTGAAGCTTTCTTT. Translation gives CASSWTGRTEAFF.

J is TRBJ1-5 and V is TRBV24-1; 7 bases map to TRBD1. This CDR3 contains 18 residues. J was trimmed by 0 bases and V by 2 bases; bases with no gene match: 9. CDR1 is KGHDR, CDR2 SFDVKD, per germline. This CDR3 is CATSDSEDRPGSNQPQHF. The CDR3 DNA reads TGTGCCACCAGTGATTCGGAGGACAGGCCGGGTAGCAATCAGCCCCAGCATTTT.

This chain uses TRBV18 with TRBJ1-6, with D possibly being TRBD1 (6 bases). The CDR3 has 13 amino acids. Germline V gene lookup returns CDR1 KGHSH and CDR2 LQKENI. Trimming cost V 4 bases and J 9 bases, with 10 bases left between them. DNA for the CDR3: TGTGCCAGCTCACAGGGGGAAGGTTCACCCCTCCACTTT. Amino acid sequence: CASSQGEGSPLHF.

V gene TRBV6-2 or TRBV6-3 combines with J gene TRBJ2-1; 7 nucleotides agree with TRBD2. V dropped 2 bases and J dropped 14; count of bases not matched to a gene: 6. Germline V gene data show CDR1 as MNHEY and CDR2 as SVGEGT. This CDR3 region has 12 residues. DNA for the CDR3: TGTGCCAGCAGTTACGGGGAGGGACGTAAGTTCTTC. Protein: CASSYGEGRKFF.

J is TRBJ2-2 and V is TRBV11-3, with TRBD2 matching over 11 bases. The CDR3 extends over 15 amino acids. Germline V gene lookup returns CDR1 SGHNT and CDR2 YENEEA. The V and J ends lost 4 bases and 4 bases, in that order; junction bases with no gene match: 2. The CDR3: CASSSGTSGTGELFF. The CDR3 DNA follows: TGTGCCAGCAGCTCCGGGACTAGCGGCACCGGGGAGCTGTTTTTT.

The V gene is TRBV7-9, the J gene TRBJ1-1; TRBD1 matches at 8 bases. This CDR3 has 15 residues. Germline CDR1 and CDR2: SEHNR and FQNEAQ (reference sequence). The junction had 10 bases not matched to a gene; V was cut back by 9 bases and J by 1 base. The CDR3 DNA reads as TGTGCCAGTGATGACAGGGGCAGTACGAACACTGAAGCTTTCTTT. It specifies CASDDRGSTNTEAFF.

This sequence joins TRBV25-1 and TRBJ2-2; 11 bases fit TRBD2. V was pared by 2 bases and J by 2 bases, with 1 base of the junction left unmatched. Germline V gene sequence: CDR1 MGHDK, CDR2 SYGVNS. This CDR3 spans 16 amino acids. The CDR3 reads CASSERLAGNTGELFF. The CDR3 nucleotides are TGTGCCAGCAGTGAACGACTAGCGGGAAACACCGGGGAGCTGTTTTTT.

CDR3: CASSLSPRGYGYTF. DNA of the CDR3: TGTGCCAGCAGTTTATCCCCCAGGGGCTATGGCTACACCTTC. The chain has TRBV27 and TRBJ1-2, with D possibly TRBD1 on 6 matching bases. V was trimmed by 0 bases and J by 4 bases, leaving 9 bases between them. Germline-derived CDR1 and CDR2 are MNHEY and SMNVEV (reference sequence). This CDR3 comprises 14 residues.

V gene TRBV5-1 combines with J gene TRBJ1-4; D unresolved. This CDR3 comprises 14 residues. CDR1 SGHRS and CDR2 YFSETQ come from the germline V gene. Between the trimmed V and J ends, which lost 0 bases and 1 base, there was a span of 4 bases. CDR3 sequence (DNA): TGCGCCAGCAGCTTGGCCCAAACTAATGAAAAACTGTTTTTT. Amino acid sequence: CASSLAQTNEKLFF.

The rearrangement uses TRBV21-1 and TRBJ1-2; the table's D call of TRBD1 was not tested on the DNA. TRBV21-1 is assigned pseudogene status. The CDR3 extends over 15 amino acids. In nucleotides, the CDR3 is TGTGCCAGCAGCTCCCGACAGGATGATTGCTATGGCTACACCTTC. Its protein product is CASSSRQDDCYGYTF.

The CDR3 region is CASNTQGISYEQYF. The CDR3 region has the DNA TGTGCCAGCAACACCCAGGGGATCTCCTACGAGCAGTACTTC. This rearrangement joins TRBV9 to TRBJ2-7; D is perhaps TRBD1 (6 bases). Germline lookup yields CDR1 SGDLS and CDR2 YYNGEE. Trimming removed 6 bases from V and 0 bases from J, with 13 bases in between. CDR3 size: 14 residues.

This clone came up once. The chain uses TRBV19 and TRBJ2-1; 10 positions agree with TRBD2. Per the germline V gene, CDR1 is LNHDA and CDR2 is SQIVND (reference sequence). There are 16 residues in the CDR3. The V and J ends lost 3 bases and 8 bases, in that order; junction bases with no gene match: 10. CDR3 loop: CASSMLLAGARYEQFF. The CDR3 DNA reads as TGTGCCAGTAGTATGCTCCTAGCGGGAGCTAGGTATGAGCAGTTCTTC.

CDR3 nucleotide sequence: TGTGCCAGCAGTGAAACCAGGTGGGATTCACCCCTCCACTTT. Its translation: CASSETRWDSPLHF. The chain combines TRBV2 with TRBJ1-6; D gene uncertain. The CDR3 extends over 14 amino acids. Trimming cost V 2 bases and J 8 bases, with 10 bases left between them. Germline CDR1 is SNHLY and CDR2 is FYNNEI. The whole variable domain, remainder taken from reference TRBV2 and TRBJ1-6, is EPEVTQTPSHQVTQMGQEVILRCVPISNHLYFYWYRQILGQKVEFLVSFYNNEISEKSEIFDDQFSVERPDGSNFTLKIRSTKLEDSAMYFCASSETRWDSPLHFGNGTRLTVT.

The rearrangement links TRBV10-3 to TRBJ2-5; possibly TRBD2 for D (7 bases). The length of the CDR3 is 14 residues. In germline, CDR1 is ENHRY, CDR2 SYGVKD. The V end lost 2 bases, the J end lost 7 bases, and 14 bases lay between the germline ends. The CDR3 bases are TGTGCCATCAGTGAGGGGGGGGCGCAGGGGACCCAGTACTTC. The encoded protein is CAISEGGAQGTQYF.

The chain has TRBV24-1 and TRBJ1-1; 12 nucleotides line up with TRBD1. CDR3 length equals 15 residues. V was clipped by 4 bases and J by 4 bases; unmatched bases: 3. The germline V gene encodes CDR1 KGHDR and CDR2 SFDVKD. The DNA of the CDR3 is TGTGCCACCAGTGAGGGGACAGGGGGCTTCACTGAAGCTTTCTTT. Translating gives CATSEGTGGFTEAFF.